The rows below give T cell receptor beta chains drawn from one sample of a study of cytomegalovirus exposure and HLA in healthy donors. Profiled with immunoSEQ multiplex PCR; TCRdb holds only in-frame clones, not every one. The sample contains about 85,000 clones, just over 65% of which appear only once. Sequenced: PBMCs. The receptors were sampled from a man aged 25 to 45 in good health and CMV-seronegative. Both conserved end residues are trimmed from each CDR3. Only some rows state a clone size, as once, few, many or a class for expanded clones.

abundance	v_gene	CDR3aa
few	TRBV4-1	ASREQGHTGTSGRQGQF
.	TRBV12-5	ASGPGTGEETQY
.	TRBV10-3	AAGEPGGLVADTQY
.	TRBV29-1	SVVGVTSSYEQY
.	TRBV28	ASINRDRGYEQY
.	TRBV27	ASSLNKGTGLAETQY
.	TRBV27	ASSSPTRDRTSEKLF
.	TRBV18	ASSPLNAGDIQY
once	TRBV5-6	ASRITGGDEAF
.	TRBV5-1	ASSLGTEYSPLH
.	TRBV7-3	ASSFRTSGTDTQY
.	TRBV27	ASRPQGAGNQPQH
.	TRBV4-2	ASSQENSGGPHEQF
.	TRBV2	ASTTGIGGNQPQH
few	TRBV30	AVRPGHNSPLH
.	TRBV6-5	ASTRQGHEKLF
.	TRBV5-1	ASSPRQIDNEQF
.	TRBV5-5	ASSFIGLNSYEQY
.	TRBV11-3	ASSSGLAGEETQY
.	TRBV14	ASSPGTRVGYT
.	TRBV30	AWSPDREVEKLF
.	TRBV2	ASRDRSFMDEQY
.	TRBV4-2	ASSHLAGTYEQY
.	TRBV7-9	ASAKAGSADEQY
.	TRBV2	ASSEGGGSTYNEQF
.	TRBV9	ASSASPGSGQPQH
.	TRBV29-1	SERTGYNEQF
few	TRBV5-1	ASSSGGDTQY
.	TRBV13	ASSPRPGQGAIDTQY
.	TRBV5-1	ASSLTGDSGTQY
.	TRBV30	AWSWAINTEAF
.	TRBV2	ASRGQGAEAF
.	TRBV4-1	ASSQEYGRGFEKLF
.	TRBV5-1	ASSGGTGNEKLF
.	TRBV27	ASSPIDKAYQPQH
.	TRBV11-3	ASSLGATSTDTQY
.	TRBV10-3	ATTSGTNEKLF
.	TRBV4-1	ASSQDRRGGVERGYT
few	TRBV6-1	ASSEGVWNYGYT
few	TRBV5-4	ASSLWQNTEAF
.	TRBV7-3	ASTEQTGELF
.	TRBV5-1	ASSLALGADTQY
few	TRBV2	ASRADRRGNQPQH
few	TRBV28	ASSLSGDNNYGYT
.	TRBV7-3	ASSLAGGAADTQY
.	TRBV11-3	ASSARTGLTEAF
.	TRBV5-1	ASSFPGISTEAF
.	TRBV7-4	ASSLKRGQETQY
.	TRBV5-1	ASSPQGMTGNTIY
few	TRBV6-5	ATHRENYGYT
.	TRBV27	ASRPQGAGEKLF
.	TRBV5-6	ASSLVGDYEQY
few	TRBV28	ASSRRGGGTEAF
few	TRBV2	ASSWTANYGYT
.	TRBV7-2	ASRITGTANSPLH